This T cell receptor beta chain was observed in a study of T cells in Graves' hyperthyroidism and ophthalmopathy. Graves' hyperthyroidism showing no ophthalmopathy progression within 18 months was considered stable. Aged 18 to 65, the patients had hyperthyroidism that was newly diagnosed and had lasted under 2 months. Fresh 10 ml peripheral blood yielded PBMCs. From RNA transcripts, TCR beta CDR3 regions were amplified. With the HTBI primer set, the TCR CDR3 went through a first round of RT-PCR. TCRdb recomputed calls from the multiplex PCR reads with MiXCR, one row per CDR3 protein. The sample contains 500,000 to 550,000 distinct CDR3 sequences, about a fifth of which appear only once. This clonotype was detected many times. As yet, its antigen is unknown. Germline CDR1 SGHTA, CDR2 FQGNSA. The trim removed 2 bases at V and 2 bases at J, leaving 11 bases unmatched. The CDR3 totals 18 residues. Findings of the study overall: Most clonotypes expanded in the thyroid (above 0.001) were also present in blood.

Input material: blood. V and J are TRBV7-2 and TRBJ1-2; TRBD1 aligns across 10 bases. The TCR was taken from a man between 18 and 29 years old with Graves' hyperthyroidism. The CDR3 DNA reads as TGTGCCAGCAGCTTATCGCTCCCCGGGACAGGGGAGAACTATGGCTACACCTTC. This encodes CASSLSLPGTGENYGYTF.